These 22 T cell receptor beta chains originate from one sample sequenced in a study of PD-1 blockade in classical Hodgkin lymphoma. All trial patients relapsed after autologous stem cell transplantation. Here immunoSEQ multiplex PCR was the method, and the copy in TCRdb shows in-frame clones only, minus some. This table holds fewer than 20,000 clones, about 80% found once. Sequencing was performed on peripheral blood mononuclear cells (PBMCs), taken at baseline. The receptors originated from a human donor with classical Hodgkin lymphoma.

The chain employs TRBV23-1 and TRBJ1-2; 8 bases agree with TRBD1. TRBV23-1 is assigned to the ORF class and has an uncertain function. CDR3 length: 14 residues. The V gene end was trimmed by 8 bases and the J gene end by 2 bases; junction bases not matched to a gene: 7. The CDR3 nucleotides read TGCGCCAGCTGCCGACAGGGGAACAACTATGGCTACACCTTC. This encodes CASCRQGNNYGYTF.

Written as DNA, the CDR3 is TGTGCCAGCAGTGAATCTACCGGGACCCGCAGTGAAAAACTGTTTTTT. This codes for CASSESTGTRSEKLFF. The rearrangement uses TRBV25-1 and TRBJ1-4, with TRBD1 as a possible D gene (5 bases). The CDR3 spans 16 residues. Trimming shortened V by 1 base and J by 7 bases, and 16 bases separated the two germline ends. The V gene's germline CDR1 is MGHDK and CDR2 SYGVNS. The variable domain in full, completed from reference TRBV25-1 and TRBJ1-4, reads EADIYQTPRYLVIGTGKKITLECSQTMGHDKMYWYQQDPGMELHLIHYSYGVNSTEKGDLSSESTVSRIRTEHFPLTLESARPSHTSQYLCASSESTGTRSEKLFFGSGTQLSVL.

The V gene is TRBV27, the J gene TRBJ1-1; 8 nucleotides agree with TRBD1. The germline CDR1 and CDR2 sequences are MNHEY and SMNVEV (reference sequence). The CDR3 consists of 17 residues. The J segment lost 1 base and the V segment lost 0 bases, leaving 7 bases of the junction unmatched. CDR3 sequence (DNA): TGTGCCAGCAGTTTATCCCTTGGACAGGGACGGAACACTGAAGCTTTCTTT. Translation: CASSLSLGQGRNTEAFF.

This clone has just one count. V usage is TRBV6-6 and J usage is TRBJ2-2, with 9 bases aligning to TRBD1. The trim removed 6 bases at V and 1 base at J, leaving 3 bases unmatched. This CDR3 is built from 15 residues. CDR1 is MNHNY and CDR2 is SVGAGI in the germline V gene (reference sequence). The CDR3 coding sequence is TGTGCCAGCAGCACAGGGGGCAAGAACACCGGGGAGCTGTTTTTT. The encoded protein is CASSTGGKNTGELFF.

The chain recombines TRBV5-1 with TRBJ1-1; D is unresolved. The V end was cut by 6 bases, the J end by 5 bases, with 8 bases between. Germline V gene lookup returns CDR1 SGHRS and CDR2 YFSETQ. The CDR3 contains 11 residues. In nucleotides, the CDR3 is TGCGCCAGCAAGAGGGAAACTGAAGCTTTCTTT. Residues: CASKRETEAFF.

CDR3 coding DNA: TGTGCCAGCAGCCCCCGGGTTCAGTACGAGCAGTACTTC. It codes for CASSPRVQYEQYF. The chain recombines TRBV11-3 with TRBJ2-7; D gene ambiguous. The CDR3 length is 13 residues. The germline gives CDR1 SGHNT, CDR2 YENEEA. The ends were cut back, 5 bases at V and 4 bases at J, with 12 bases in the middle.

This chain connects TRBV7-2 to TRBJ2-3; 11 nucleotides agree with TRBD2. The CDR3 length is 16 residues. Trimming took 1 base from V and 4 from J; bases not matched to a gene: 4. Germline values: CDR1 SGHTA, CDR2 FQGNSA. The CDR3, as DNA: TGTGCCAGCAGCTTAGTAGCGGGGGGGCTGGCAGATACGCAGTATTTT. Protein product: CASSLVAGGLADTQYF.

This clone is a singleton in its sample. V and J are TRBV5-8 and TRBJ2-5; the D is unclear. CDR3 length: 12 amino acids. Deletions cut 7 bases from V and 5 bases from J, with 12 bases between. Germline CDR1 reads SGHTS; CDR2 reads YDEGEE. The CDR3 nucleotides read TGTGCCAGCTTAGGGCCCCCGGAGACCCAGTACTTC. This gives the protein CASLGPPETQYF.

The genes are TRBV27 and TRBJ2-7; TRBD1 matches 11 bases. After removal of 5 bases from V and 4 bases from J, the junction contained 16 bases not matched to a gene. Germline CDR1 MNHEY, CDR2 SMNVEV (reference sequence). The CDR3 contains 18 residues. CDR3 DNA sequence: TGTGCCAGCAGTCTCCACGTTCCCGGACAGGGGGCCTCTTACGAGCAGTACTTC. This codes for CASSLHVPGQGASYEQYF.

This clone has a single count. The V gene is TRBV29-1, the J gene TRBJ1-2; 7 bases are a match to TRBD1. The trim removed 3 bases at V and 5 bases at J, leaving 3 bases unmatched. The CDR3 length is 12 residues. CDR1 is SQVTM, CDR2 ANQGSEA, per germline. For the CDR3, the DNA is TGCAGCGTTGATGGGACAGAGTATGGCTACACCTTC. It is translated as CSVDGTEYGYTF.

This chain joins TRBV5-5 and TRBJ2-5; no clear D. This CDR3 contains 16 residues. Trimming took off 0 bases at V and 5 bases at J, with 17 bases between the two ends. Per the germline V gene, CDR1 is SGHKS and CDR2 is YYEKEE (reference sequence). In DNA, the CDR3 is TGTGCCAGCAGCTTGGTCGCTCCGGTATTTCAGGAGACCCAGTACTTC. Residues: CASSLVAPVFQETQYF.

This chain uses TRBV4-2 with TRBJ2-2; no definite D call. V was pared by 0 bases and J by 1 base, with 6 bases between. Germline V gives CDR1 LGHNA, CDR2 YNFKEQ. The CDR3 length is 15 residues. CDR3 DNA sequence: TGTGCCAGCAGCCAAGAGGTCCAGAACACCGGGGAGCTGTTTTTT. The encoded protein is CASSQEVQNTGELFF.

This clone is medium-sized by share. The chain carries TRBV30 and TRBJ1-2; unclear D gene. Germline CDR1 is GTSNPN and CDR2 is SVGIG (reference sequence). Trimming removed 4 bases at V and 8 bases at J, with 20 bases between. This CDR3 has 14 residues. Written as DNA, the CDR3 is TGTGCCTGGACCATAGATAGCCAGTTCGAGGGCTACACCTTC. As protein: CAWTIDSQFEGYTF.

The chain joins TRBV7-2 to TRBJ2-7, with TRBD1 matching 8 bases. The CDR3 length is 15 residues. Trimming took 5 bases from V and 3 from J; bases not matched to a gene: 9. Germline CDR1 SGHTA, CDR2 FQGNSA. The CDR3 loop reads CASSNGRTGLYEQYF. CDR3 bases: TGTGCCAGCAGCAACGGACGGACAGGGCTCTACGAGCAGTACTTC.

The chain has TRBV2 and TRBJ1-1, with 7 bases identical to TRBD1. V shed 4 bases, J shed 7 bases, and the junction held 6 bases outside the gene matches. Germline assignment: CDR1 SNHLY and CDR2 FYNNEI. CDR3 size: 13 residues. CDR3 sequence: CASSVGGAGEAFF. The CDR3 nucleotides are TGTGCCAGCAGTGTAGGGGGCGCGGGTGAAGCTTTCTTT. The variable domain in full, with the rest retrieved from reference TRBV2 and TRBJ1-1, is EPEVTQTPSHQVTQMGQEVILRCVPISNHLYFYWYRQILGQKVEFLVSFYNNEISEKSEIFDDQFSVERPDGSNFTLKIRSTKLEDSAMYFCASSVGGAGEAFFGQGTRLTVV.

The chain employs TRBV15 and TRBJ2-1, with 10 bases aligning to TRBD2. The CDR3 contains 15 residues. V dropped 1 base and J dropped 7; count of bases not matched to a gene: 4. The germline CDR1 and CDR2 sequences are LNHNV and YYDKDF (reference sequence). The CDR3 nucleotides read TGTGCCACCAGCAGAGCAGCGGGGGGGCCGAATGAGCAGTTCTTC. Translating it yields CATSRAAGGPNEQFF.

This rearrangement joins TRBV16 to TRBJ1-2; no reliable D call. Trimming pared 2 bases from V and 7 bases from J, leaving 11 bases between. This CDR3 has 13 residues. CDR1 and CDR2 from the germline V gene are KGHSY and FQNENV. In DNA, the CDR3 is TGTGCCAGCAGCCAACACACGACGGCTGGCTACACCTTC. Translation gives CASSQHTTAGYTF.

CDR3 in DNA: TGCAGCGTTGACTCCCCCCAGGGCACAGATACGCAGTATTTT. It translates to CSVDSPQGTDTQYF. The chain recombines TRBV29-1 with TRBJ2-3; D unclear. CDR3 length: 14 amino acids. Trimming took 3 bases from V and 1 from J, leaving 11 bases between them. Germline CDR1 and CDR2: SQVTM and ANQGSEA.

The CDR3 sequence: CSVADNYGYTF. CDR3 bases: TGCAGCGTTGCCGATAACTATGGCTACACCTTC. The V call is TRBV29-1, the J call TRBJ1-2, with D hard to call. The germline CDR1 and CDR2 sequences are SQVTM and ANQGSEA. With 4 bases removed from V and 1 base from J, the gap between germline ends came to 4 bases. CDR3 length: 11 amino acids.

This clone was seen only a few times. The V call is TRBV30, the J call TRBJ2-3; TRBD2 aligns across 9 bases. With V trimmed by 3 bases and J by 4 bases, 8 bases remained unmatched. The CDR3 runs 15 residues. Germline assignment: CDR1 GTSNPN and CDR2 SVGIG (reference sequence). The CDR3: CAWSVSGSGPDTQYF. CDR3 sequence (DNA): TGTGCCTGGAGCGTTAGCGGGAGCGGCCCAGATACGCAGTATTTT.

The V call is TRBV4-3, the J call TRBJ1-2, with D possibly matching TRBD1 (5 bases). The V gene lost 0 bases and the J gene lost 3 bases, with 11 bases spanning the gap. CDR3 length: 15 amino acids. Per the germline V gene, CDR1 is LGHNA and CDR2 is YSLEER. The CDR3 loop reads CASSQDAGSDYGYTF. The CDR3 DNA reads TGCGCCAGCAGCCAAGATGCAGGGAGTGACTATGGCTACACCTTC.

This clone has only a few counts. The chain recombines TRBV2 with TRBJ2-1; no definite D call. The V end lost 4 bases, the J end lost 6 bases, and 10 bases lay between the germline ends. The germline V gene encodes CDR1 SNHLY and CDR2 FYNNEI. The CDR3 is 13 residues long. CDR3 DNA: TGTGCCAGCAGTGGGTGGAGCGCCAATGAGCAGTTCTTC. Its protein product is CASSGWSANEQFF.